These T cell receptor beta chains were read from a single sample in a study of blood T cells in healthy people across ages. Each CDR3 protein gets one entry after TCRdb re-called the 5' RACE reads with MiXCR. This table has 710,000 or so distinct CDR3 sequences, about a fifth appearing once. Specimen: blood. These TCRs come from a man between 70 and 80 years old in good health. CDR3s include the opening cysteine and the closing phenylalanine or tryptophan. The D gene is left open where the match is weak. Size values are once, few and many counts, or a class for expanded clones, and some rows have none.

len	abundance	v_gene	d_gene	j_gene	CDR3aa	CDR3nt
13	few	TRBV29-1	-	TRBJ2-7	CSVFREAGYEQYF	TGCAGCGTGTTTAGGGAGGCCGGCTACGAGCAGTACTTC
16	few	TRBV29-1	TRBD2	TRBJ2-5	CSVGGLAGEAKETQYF	TGCAGCGTTGGAGGGCTAGCGGGAGAGGCAAAAGAGACCCAGTACTTC
15	-	TRBV2	TRBD2	TRBJ2-1	CASSASSGIGNEQFF	TGTGCCAGCAGTGCTTCTAGCGGGATAGGGAATGAGCAGTTCTTC
12	-	TRBV20-1	-	TRBJ1-6	CSAREGVTPLHF	TGCAGTGCTAGGGAAGGGGTTACACCCCTCCACTTT
16	many	TRBV20-1	TRBD1	TRBJ2-4	CSARDFGQGTKNIQYF	TGCAGTGCTAGAGATTTCGGACAGGGGACCAAAAACATTCAGTACTTC
13	-	TRBV12-3/TRBV12-4	-	TRBJ2-1	CASRSQGYNEQFF	TGTGCCAGCAGGTCACAGGGTTACAATGAGCAGTTCTTC
16	few	TRBV12-5	-	TRBJ2-3	CASGLVLSSSTDTQYF	TGTGCTAGTGGTTTGGTACTCTCCTCAAGCACAGATACGCAGTATTTT
14	-	TRBV7-9	TRBD2	TRBJ2-1	CASSLASTSGEQFF	TGTGCCAGCAGCTTAGCGTCGACTAGCGGGGAGCAGTTCTTC
13	few	TRBV24-1	-	TRBJ1-1	CARPGLLNTEAFF	TGTGCCAGGCCGGGACTCTTGAACACTGAAGCTTTCTTT
13	few	TRBV10-3	-	TRBJ2-5	CAISESVKGDQYF	TGTGCCATCAGTGAGTCAGTTAAGGGCGACCAGTACTTC
12	many	TRBV18	-	TRBJ2-7	CASSSNSYEQYF	TGTGCCAGCTCGTCCAACTCCTACGAGCAGTACTTC
16	few	TRBV18	TRBD2	TRBJ2-2	CASSPGGQRLTGELFF	TGTGCCAGCTCACCGGGAGGGCAGCGCTTGACCGGGGAGCTGTTTTTT
13	-	TRBV12-3/TRBV12-4	-	TRBJ2-7	CASSFRDLREQYF	TGTGCCAGCAGTTTTAGGGATCTACGAGAGCAGTACTTC
13	few	TRBV29-1	-	TRBJ1-2	CSVEGWENYGYTF	TGCAGCGTTGAAGGGTGGGAGAACTATGGCTACACCTTC
14	few	TRBV5-1	-	TRBJ2-1	CASSWGAGSEDWFF	-
16	many	TRBV7-6	TRBD2	TRBJ2-5	CASSLVLAGAQETQYF	TGTGCCAGCAGTTTGGTCCTAGCGGGGGCACAAGAGACCCAGTACTTC
14	many	TRBV7-2	TRBD1	TRBJ2-4	CASSSRTGKNIQYF	TGTGCCAGCAGCTCCCGGACAGGGAAAAACATTCAGTACTTC
15	few	TRBV27	TRBD1	TRBJ2-5	CASSPSTGVRETQYF	TGTGCCAGCAGCCCCAGCACAGGGGTCCGAGAGACCCAGTACTTC
12	-	TRBV29-1	-	TRBJ1-2	CSVEVTASDYTF	TGCAGCGTTGAAGTGACGGCTTCTGACTACACCTTC
14	many	TRBV29-1	-	TRBJ1-5	CSVGGRGENQPQHF	TGCAGCGTTGGCGGCAGGGGCGAAAATCAGCCCCAGCATTTT
13	few	TRBV7-9	-	TRBJ1-1	CASSLGRGGEAFF	TGTGCCAGCAGCTTGGGCAGGGGCGGTGAAGCTTTCTTT
13	-	TRBV6-6	-	TRBJ1-4	CASSETVDEKLFF	TGTGCCAGCAGCGAGACCGTGGATGAAAAACTGTTTTTT
15	-	TRBV4-3	-	TRBJ1-2	CAGSQETAQLYGYTF	TGCGCCGGCAGCCAAGAAACAGCGCAGCTTTATGGCTACACCTTC
12	few	TRBV18	-	TRBJ1-2	CASSPEGGGYTF	TGTGCCAGCTCACCAGAGGGAGGAGGCTACACCTTC